This TCR beta chain was obtained from a study of cytomegalovirus exposure and HLA in healthy donors. Study-wide background: From around 180 million T cells, an earlier analysis saw approximately 110 million unique TCR beta sequences.

Whole-study findings and limits: CMV antigen specificity of three CMV-associated chains was confirmed in vitro.

On this clone: As yet, its antigen is unknown.

CDR1 and CDR2 (germline): MGHDK, SYGVNS. This CDR3 comprises 15 residues. Trimming cost V 6 bases and J 6 bases, with 18 bases left between them. This PCR relied on a set of 60 Vbeta primers and 13 Jbeta primers. Generated by immunoSEQ multiplex PCR, the TCRdb table keeps only in-frame clones and is missing some. Of 100,000 to 150,000 clones in the sample, roughly 74% were seen once. The sample taken for sequencing was PBMCs. The origin of this receptor is a woman in her forties or fifties in good health and CMV-seropositive. The chain has TRBV25-1 and TRBJ1-3; D is unresolved. CDR3 DNA sequence: TGTGCCAGCAGCGACCTGAATGGGCAGGAAAACACCATATATTTT. Amino acids: CASSDLNGQENTIYF.